The 27 T cell receptor beta chains in this list originate from one sample, sequenced in a study of identical twins. Each CDR3 protein gets one entry after TCRdb re-called the 5' RACE reads with MiXCR. Of under 900,000 distinct CDR3 sequences listed, 10% to 15% are singletons. Separately, the same data were catalogued under a study of yellow fever vaccine responses in identical twins.

Sequenced sample: PBMCs. These receptor sequences come from a woman aged 18-35 years in good health.

The CDR3 coding sequence is TGTGCCAGCAGCTTATCAGAGGGAGGGACCTACGAGCAGTACTTC. Translated: CASSLSEGGTYEQYF. The chain couples TRBV7-8 to TRBJ2-7; 7 bases match TRBD2. After removal of 2 bases from V and 2 bases from J, the junction contained 6 bases not matched to a gene. This CDR3 contains 15 residues. Looked up from germline, CDR1 is SGHVS and CDR2 is FQNEAQ.

This clonotype was observed at least ten times. This chain links TRBV4-1 with TRBJ2-1; a weak D match, TRBD1 (6 bases). Deletions cut 4 bases from V and 5 bases from J, with 18 bases between. Germline loops: CDR1 MGHRA, CDR2 YSYEKL. The CDR3 loop spans 16 amino acids. Written as DNA, the CDR3 is TGCGCCAGCAGCCTCCGGGTGGGGGACAACCACAATGAGCAGTTCTTC. Amino acids: CASSLRVGDNHNEQFF.

This clonotype was picked up a small number of times. The rearrangement links TRBV25-1 to TRBJ1-5; TRBD1 is a possible D gene (5 bases). This CDR3 spans 14 amino acids. V gave up 6 bases and J gave up 3 bases, with 12 bases separating them. Germline CDR1 MGHDK, CDR2 SYGVNS. CDR3: CASRKEGNNQPQHF. The CDR3 coding sequence is TGTGCCAGCAGAAAAGAGGGGAACAATCAGCCCCAGCATTTT.

This clonotype appeared a few times. V usage is TRBV9 and J usage is TRBJ2-1, with 8 bases fitting TRBD2. Germline loops: CDR1 SGDLS, CDR2 YYNGEE. V lost 0 bases to trimming and J lost 5 bases; unmatched junction nucleotides: 13. This CDR3 region has 18 residues. CDR3 DNA sequence: TGTGCCAGCAGCGTAGAGGACGGGACTAGAGCGCCCAACAATGAGCAGTTCTTC. Its protein product is CASSVEDGTRAPNNEQFF.

There are many counts of this clonotype. The rearrangement links TRBV20-1 to TRBJ2-7, with 7 bases that match TRBD1. With 6 bases clipped from V and 6 bases from J, the junction kept 11 bases outside the gene matches. The CDR3 runs 13 residues. The germline gives CDR1 DFQATT, CDR2 SNEGSKA (reference sequence). The CDR3 DNA sequence: TGCAGTGCAACCCATACAGGGGCGTTCGAGCAGTACTTC. This encodes CSATHTGAFEQYF.

The CDR3 loop reads CASSQGEILTEAFF. CDR3 sequence (DNA): TGCGCCAGCAGCCAAGGGGAGATTCTCACTGAAGCTTTCTTT. The chain uses TRBV4-1 and TRBJ1-1, with D hard to call. The CDR3 loop spans 14 amino acids. The germline CDR1 and CDR2 sequences are MGHRA and YSYEKL. V was pared by 1 base and J by 4 bases, with 10 bases between.

V is TRBV12-3 or TRBV12-4 and J is TRBJ2-3; 8 bases fit TRBD2. J gave up 8 bases and V 8 bases, and 9 bases lay outside the gene matches. The CDR3 consists of 13 residues. The CDR3 region has the DNA TGTGCCAGCCGGACCCCGGCGGGGGGTACGCAGTATTTT. Its translation: CASRTPAGGTQYF.

The sample holds a few counts of this clonotype. The CDR3: CASSQGGPDLPYEQYF. DNA for the CDR3: TGCGCCAGCAGCCAAGGGGGCCCGGATCTACCCTACGAGCAGTACTTC. This sequence joins TRBV4-1 and TRBJ2-7; D possibly corresponds to TRBD1 (5 bases). From germline, CDR1 is MGHRA and CDR2 YSYEKL. Trimming stripped 1 base from V and 2 bases from J, with 15 bases between. This CDR3 has 16 amino acids.

This clonotype was seen a few times. The V and J genes are TRBV7-9 and TRBJ2-7; 8 bases fit TRBD2. CDR1 is SEHNR, CDR2 FQNEAQ, per germline (reference sequence). The ends lost 6 bases at V and 2 bases at J; junction bases unmatched: 9. The CDR3 totals 15 residues. The CDR3 protein is CASRSSGSETYEQYF. The CDR3 DNA reads as TGTGCCAGCAGATCAAGCGGGAGTGAGACCTACGAGCAGTACTTC.

In this sample, this clonotype turned up a few times. The chain employs TRBV20-1 and TRBJ2-1, with 12 bases matching TRBD2. J lost 6 bases, V lost 3 bases, and 15 bases had no gene match. The CDR3 totals 18 residues. Germline V gene data show CDR1 as DFQATT and CDR2 as SNEGSKA (reference sequence). The CDR3 coding sequence is TGCAGTGCTAGTCGGCTAGCGGGGGGGCCAGGGTTGACCAATGAGCAGTTCTTC. The encoded protein is CSASRLAGGPGLTNEQFF.

The chain recombines TRBV20-1 with TRBJ2-5; the match to TRBD2 covers 7 bases. This CDR3 contains 14 residues. CDR1 DFQATT and CDR2 SNEGSKA come from the germline V gene (reference sequence). V gave up 5 bases and J gave up 6 bases; unmatched junction bases: 12. As DNA, the CDR3 is TGCAGTGCTGCCAAATCTACTAGCGCTAAGACCCAGTACTTC. Protein sequence: CSAAKSTSAKTQYF.

The chain links TRBV6-1 to TRBJ2-7; TRBD1 or TRBD2 may be the D gene (5 bases each). Trimming stripped 8 bases from V and 0 bases from J, with 17 bases between. The CDR3 has 15 residues. Germline V CDR1 and CDR2: MNHNS, SASEGT. The DNA of the CDR3 is TGTGCCAGCCGACTAAGGGGTCCATACTCCTACGAGCAGTACTTC. Its protein is CASRLRGPYSYEQYF.

This clonotype was counted at least ten times. This chain joins TRBV6-1 and TRBJ2-1; 7 bases line up with TRBD2. The CDR3 loop spans 16 amino acids. Germline V CDR1 and CDR2: MNHNS, SASEGT. Trimming removed 7 bases from V and 9 bases from J; junction bases left unmatched: 18. This CDR3 reads CASTPGRGLLRVEQFF. The DNA of the CDR3 is TGTGCCAGCACTCCAGGGCGGGGACTACTCAGGGTTGAGCAGTTCTTC.

This clonotype was seen a few times. The chain has TRBV7-8 and TRBJ1-5; TRBD1 matches at 10 bases. From germline, CDR1 is SGHVS and CDR2 FQNEAQ. The ends lost 4 bases at V and 2 bases at J; junction bases unmatched: 2. This CDR3 has 15 residues. Here the CDR3 DNA reads TGTGCCAGCAGCTGGGGACAGGGGCGCAATCAGCCCCAGCATTTT. As protein: CASSWGQGRNQPQHF.

The CDR3 region is CAISVGNTNTEAFF. The CDR3, as DNA: TGTGCCATCAGTGTGGGCAACACGAACACTGAAGCTTTCTTT. The chain employs TRBV10-3 and TRBJ1-1; D not certain. Trimming cost V 4 bases and J 1 base, with 10 bases left between them. Germline V gene lookup returns CDR1 ENHRY and CDR2 SYGVKD. The CDR3 is 14 amino acids.

For the CDR3, the DNA is TGTGCCAGCAGCGCGCGGGAGACTAACAATGAGCAGTTCTTC. Protein sequence: CASSARETNNEQFF. The chain is built from TRBV7-8 and TRBJ2-1, with TRBD2 matching 7 bases. The length of the CDR3 is 14 residues. CDR1 is SGHVS and CDR2 is FQNEAQ in the germline V gene. V gave up 5 bases and J gave up 5 bases; unmatched junction bases: 6.

This clonotype was picked up many times. The chain joins TRBV9 to TRBJ2-1, with D hard to call. V lost 1 base and J lost 10, with 18 bases in between. Germline CDR1 is SGDLS and CDR2 is YYNGEE. The CDR3 has 15 amino acids. The CDR3 protein is CASSVIATSMGEQFF. The CDR3 DNA reads TGTGCCAGCAGCGTAATCGCAACAAGTATGGGGGAGCAGTTCTTC.

This clonotype was detected ten times or more. This sequence joins TRBV20-1 and TRBJ1-1, with no clear D. The germline gives CDR1 DFQATT, CDR2 SNEGSKA (reference sequence). V was shortened by 3 bases and J by 0 bases, with 8 bases between the two germline ends. This CDR3 has 13 residues. In DNA form, the CDR3 reads TGCAGTGCTAGCGGCACTTTGAACACTGAAGCTTTCTTT. Translating it yields CSASGTLNTEAFF.

This chain connects TRBV7-3 to TRBJ1-5; a weak D match, TRBD1 (5 bases). Germline assignment: CDR1 SGHTA and CDR2 FQGTGA. The V gene lost 4 bases and the J gene lost 0 bases, with 16 bases spanning the gap. The CDR3 is made up of 17 amino acids. The CDR3 nucleotides are TGTGCCAGCAGCTACGTACGGGGCCCCCGTAGCAATCAGCCCCAGCATTTT. Protein sequence: CASSYVRGPRSNQPQHF.

The table lists this clonotype with a count of one. V usage is TRBV18 and J usage is TRBJ1-1; D remains unclear. The CDR3 contains 15 residues. CDR1 and CDR2 (germline): KGHSH, LQKENI. V was cut by 2 bases and J by 1 base, with 11 bases left in between. The CDR3 bases are TGTGCCAGCTCACCAGGTACTCCGGGGAACACTGAAGCTTTCTTT. Its protein is CASSPGTPGNTEAFF.

V gene TRBV9 combines with J gene TRBJ2-3; 10 positions match TRBD2. V dropped 3 bases and J dropped 3; count of bases not matched to a gene: 4. The CDR3 runs to 15 residues. Germline V gene data show CDR1 as SGDLS and CDR2 as YYNGEE. CDR3 sequence (DNA): TGTGCCAGCAGCGCAGCGGGAGGGTTAACAGATACGCAGTATTTT. Amino acid sequence: CASSAAGGLTDTQYF.

The V call is TRBV20-1, the J call TRBJ1-5; no definite D call. Trimming took 6 bases from V and 0 from J, leaving 9 bases between them. Germline loops: CDR1 DFQATT, CDR2 SNEGSKA (reference sequence). The CDR3 runs to 13 residues. The CDR3 sequence is CSAEEYSNQPQHF. The CDR3 nucleotides are TGCAGTGCCGAGGAGTATAGCAATCAGCCCCAGCATTTT.

There are many counts of this clonotype. In nucleotides, the CDR3 is TGCGCCAGCAGCCAAGACCATCGGGACGAGACTGAAGCTTTCTTT. It specifies CASSQDHRDETEAFF. This chain connects TRBV4-1 to TRBJ1-1, with D perhaps matching TRBD1 (5 bases). V lost 0 bases and J lost 5, with 13 bases in between. Germline V gene data show CDR1 as MGHRA and CDR2 as YSYEKL. The CDR3 extends over 15 amino acids.

This clonotype occurred a few times. The chain carries TRBV5-1 and TRBJ2-2, with 15 bases that match TRBD2. Germline V CDR1 and CDR2: SGHRS, YFSETQ. This CDR3 comprises 18 residues. V was clipped by 4 bases and J by 1 base; unmatched bases: 5. The CDR3 spells CASSPGLAGGMNTGELFF. The CDR3 nucleotides are TGCGCCAGCAGCCCGGGACTAGCGGGGGGCATGAACACCGGGGAGCTGTTTTTT.

CDR3 in amino acids: CASSVGAGAFQETQYF. The CDR3 DNA sequence: TGTGCCAGCAGCGTGGGAGCGGGGGCCTTTCAAGAGACCCAGTACTTC. V usage is TRBV5-5 and J usage is TRBJ2-5; the match to TRBD2 covers 8 bases. The CDR3 is made up of 16 amino acids. Looked up from germline, CDR1 is SGHKS and CDR2 is YYEKEE (reference sequence). Unmatched junction bases numbered 10, after V lost 4 bases and J lost 2 bases.

The sample holds a few counts of this clonotype. The chain recombines TRBV12-3 or TRBV12-4 with TRBJ1-2; D is possibly TRBD1 (6 bases). With 6 bases removed from V and 8 bases from J, the gap between germline ends came to 16 bases. The CDR3 totals 13 residues. The chain's CDR3 is CASSPGQTSGYTF. CDR3 DNA sequence: TGTGCCAGCAGCCCGGGACAAACAAGCGGCTACACCTTC.

The V and J genes are TRBV27 and TRBJ2-2, with TRBD2 identical over 7 bases. Germline V gene data show CDR1 as MNHEY and CDR2 as SMNVEV (reference sequence). V dropped 8 bases and J dropped 7; count of bases not matched to a gene: 16. This CDR3 comprises 16 residues. The CDR3: CASSYLRREMSGELFF. Here the CDR3 DNA reads TGTGCCAGCTCCTACCTGAGGCGGGAGATGAGCGGGGAGCTGTTTTTT.